These 16 T cell receptor beta chains came from one sample sequenced in a study of T cell responses to AZD1222 COVID-19 vaccine. The repertoire was sequenced with immunoSEQ multiplex PCR; TCRdb's copy has only in-frame clones and lacks some. The sample lists 170,000 or so clones; 85% to 95% were seen once. This specimen consisted of peripheral blood, obtained on day 0 of AZD1222 vaccination. These receptors came from an adult in good health.

The chain links TRBV3-1 (or the pseudogene TRBV3-2) to TRBJ2-3; possibly TRBD2 for D (6 bases). The CDR3 sequence is 16 residues long. Germline values: CDR1 LGHDT, CDR2 YNNKEL (reference sequence). Trimming stripped 5 bases from V and 4 bases from J, with 19 bases between. CDR3 nucleotides: TGTGCCAGCAGCACACTAGGAGGGAGTGGCGCAGATACGCAGTATTTT. Encoded protein: CASSTLGGSGADTQYF.

This clone was counted a single time. The V and J genes are TRBV27 and TRBJ1-1; D gene uncertain. V lost 5 bases, J lost 1 base, and 17 bases lay in between. The length of the CDR3 is 16 residues. Germline lookup yields CDR1 MNHEY and CDR2 SMNVEV (reference sequence). This chain's CDR3 is CASSPSSHYGNTEAFF. In DNA form, the CDR3 reads TGTGCCAGCAGTCCAAGTAGTCACTACGGGAACACTGAAGCTTTCTTT.

This chain joins TRBV7-9 and TRBJ2-3, with D unclear. V dropped 2 bases and J dropped 1 base, with 7 bases sitting between them. Germline V gives CDR1 SEHNR, CDR2 FQNEAQ (reference sequence). The CDR3 consists of 14 residues. The CDR3 is CASSLFQGTDTQYF. The CDR3 bases are TGTGCCAGCAGCTTATTTCAGGGCACAGATACGCAGTATTTT.

The chain combines TRBV3-1 (or the pseudogene TRBV3-2) with TRBJ2-1, with 7 bases matching TRBD1. The CDR3 extends over 13 amino acids. Germline trimming cut 2 bases from V and 13 bases from J; bases unmatched to any gene: 8. CDR1 is LGHDT and CDR2 is YNNKEL in the germline V gene (reference sequence). The CDR3 sequence: CASSQPPYRGQFF. Here the CDR3 DNA reads TGTGCCAGCAGCCAACCACCCTACAGGGGCCAGTTCTTC.

The J gene is TRBJ2-3, the V gene TRBV3-1 (or the pseudogene TRBV3-2); D is ambiguous. V was trimmed by 3 bases and J by 3 bases, leaving 4 bases between them. Germline CDR1 LGHDT, CDR2 YNNKEL (reference sequence). This CDR3 region has 12 residues. For the CDR3, the DNA is TGTGCCAGCAGCCAGCAGACAGATACGCAGTATTTT. This sequence encodes CASSQQTDTQYF.

The genes are TRBV19 and TRBJ1-1; D is undetermined. Germline values: CDR1 LNHDA, CDR2 SQIVND (reference sequence). The CDR3 consists of 14 residues. V lost 6 bases and J 1 base, leaving 12 bases between the germline ends. CDR3 DNA: TGTGCCAGTAGGCGTGGGGTGCAGAACACTGAAGCTTTCTTT. Its translation is CASRRGVQNTEAFF.

Only one count was recorded for this clone. J is TRBJ1-2 and V is TRBV28; TRBD1 matches 7 bases. This CDR3 has 14 amino acids. CDR1 is MDHEN, CDR2 SYDVKM, per germline. Trimming cost V 6 bases and J 0 bases; bases outside gene matches: 4. CDR3 nucleotides: TGTGCCAGCAGACGACAGGGAACTAACTATGGCTACACCTTC. Translated, it gives CASRRQGTNYGYTF.

This rearrangement joins TRBV3-1 (or the pseudogene TRBV3-2) to TRBJ2-1, with 12 bases matching TRBD2. The J segment lost 6 bases and the V segment lost 1 base, leaving 1 base of the junction unmatched. CDR1 LGHDT and CDR2 YNNKEL come from the germline V gene (reference sequence). The CDR3 runs 15 residues. The CDR3: CASSQGLAGANEQFF. The CDR3 DNA reads TGTGCCAGCAGCCAAGGACTAGCGGGGGCCAATGAGCAGTTCTTC.

V and J are TRBV5-8 and TRBJ1-2; TRBD1 might be the D (6 bases). The V end was cut by 1 base, the J end by 4 bases, with 14 bases between. The CDR3 has 15 residues. Germline lookup yields CDR1 SGHTS and CDR2 YDEGEE. The CDR3 loop is CASSLLGRGGYGYTF. In DNA form, the CDR3 reads TGTGCCAGCAGCTTGCTCGGCAGGGGAGGCTATGGCTACACCTTC.

This clone was found once. The chain combines TRBV5-4 with TRBJ2-2, with D perhaps matching TRBD2 (7 bases). This CDR3 has 16 residues. V lost 4 bases and J lost 4, with 17 bases in between. CDR1 is SGHNT, CDR2 YYREEE, per germline (reference sequence). This CDR3 is CASSLRAGTLTGELFF. The CDR3 DNA is TGTGCCAGCAGCCTACGAGCGGGGACACTCACCGGGGAGCTGTTTTTT.

V gene TRBV15 combines with J gene TRBJ2-1; D is perhaps TRBD2 (6 bases). Trimming left V 6 bases short and J 8 bases short, with 14 bases between. The CDR3 consists of 13 residues. CDR1 and CDR2 (germline): LNHNV, YYDKDF (reference sequence). The CDR3 coding sequence is TGTGCCACCAGGAGGGACGGGGAGGATGAGCAGTTCTTC. It encodes CATRRDGEDEQFF.

The V gene is TRBV19, the J gene TRBJ1-5, with no clear D. Trimming stripped 1 base from V and 9 bases from J, with 13 bases between. Germline assignment: CDR1 LNHDA and CDR2 SQIVND (reference sequence). The CDR3 length is 14 residues. This CDR3 is CASSIGPEKGPQHF. CDR3 DNA sequence: TGTGCCAGTAGTATAGGGCCCGAAAAAGGGCCCCAGCATTTT.

This clone has a handful of counts. The chain joins TRBV5-1 to TRBJ1-2; D is unresolved. Trimming left V 2 bases short and J 8 bases short, with 10 bases between. The CDR3 loop spans 12 amino acids. Germline CDR1 and CDR2: SGHRS and YFSETQ. CDR3 sequence reads: CASSLGGEGYTF. CDR3 coding DNA: TGCGCCAGCAGCTTAGGAGGTGAAGGCTACACCTTC.

The V and J genes are TRBV7-3 and TRBJ1-1; D call uncertain. The CDR3 totals 13 residues. V lost 3 bases, J lost 4 bases, and 9 bases lay in between. CDR1 SGHTA and CDR2 FQGTGA come from the germline V gene. CDR3 nucleotides: TGTGCCAGCAGCTTCGGCGGCGGCACTGAAGCTTTCTTT. Translation: CASSFGGGTEAFF.

The V call is TRBV6-5, the J call TRBJ1-1; the D is unclear. Germline values: CDR1 MNHEY, CDR2 SVGAGI. V lost 8 bases and J lost 7, with 11 bases in between. This CDR3 comprises 11 residues. The CDR3 sequence is CASGPRNEAFF. The CDR3 DNA is TGTGCCAGCGGGCCCCGAAATGAAGCTTTCTTT.

J is TRBJ1-1 and V is TRBV15; D call uncertain. The V end lost 0 bases, the J end lost 2 bases, and 7 bases lay between the germline ends. CDR1 and CDR2 from the germline V gene are LNHNV and YYDKDF (reference sequence). The CDR3 has 14 residues. CDR3 sequence: CATSRDRGNTEAFF. CDR3 coding DNA: TGTGCCACCAGCAGAGATCGGGGAAACACTGAAGCTTTCTTT.